Below are 2 T cell receptor beta chains sequenced from a single sample in a study of cytomegalovirus exposure and HLA in healthy donors. Researchers ran the PCR with 60 Vbeta and 13 Jbeta primers. Clones were read by immunoSEQ multiplex PCR, and TCRdb kept only the in-frame ones, dropping some. The table lists 77,000 or so clones, 84% of them singletons, with over 15% in the top ten. Sequenced sample: PBMCs. Receptors originate from a man aged 65 to 79 in good health and CMV-seropositive.

The chain links TRBV19 to TRBJ2-7, with 9 positions matching TRBD1. CDR3 length: 15 residues. V shed 4 bases, J shed 2 bases, and the junction held 6 bases outside the gene matches. Germline CDR1 LNHDA, CDR2 SQIVND (reference sequence). CDR3 nucleotides: TGTGCCAGTAGTACTACCGGGACAGGGACCTACGAGCAGTACTTC. Its translation is CASSTTGTGTYEQYF.

The V gene is TRBV5-4, the J gene TRBJ2-3; TRBD2 agrees at 13 bases. CDR3 length: 15 residues. Germline-derived CDR1 and CDR2 are SGHNT and YYREEE (reference sequence). Trimming took 4 bases from V and 6 from J; bases not matched to a gene: 5. CDR3 nucleotide sequence: TGTGCCAGCAGCACCGGACTAGCGGGGGTGGATACGCAGTATTTT. It specifies CASSTGLAGVDTQYF.